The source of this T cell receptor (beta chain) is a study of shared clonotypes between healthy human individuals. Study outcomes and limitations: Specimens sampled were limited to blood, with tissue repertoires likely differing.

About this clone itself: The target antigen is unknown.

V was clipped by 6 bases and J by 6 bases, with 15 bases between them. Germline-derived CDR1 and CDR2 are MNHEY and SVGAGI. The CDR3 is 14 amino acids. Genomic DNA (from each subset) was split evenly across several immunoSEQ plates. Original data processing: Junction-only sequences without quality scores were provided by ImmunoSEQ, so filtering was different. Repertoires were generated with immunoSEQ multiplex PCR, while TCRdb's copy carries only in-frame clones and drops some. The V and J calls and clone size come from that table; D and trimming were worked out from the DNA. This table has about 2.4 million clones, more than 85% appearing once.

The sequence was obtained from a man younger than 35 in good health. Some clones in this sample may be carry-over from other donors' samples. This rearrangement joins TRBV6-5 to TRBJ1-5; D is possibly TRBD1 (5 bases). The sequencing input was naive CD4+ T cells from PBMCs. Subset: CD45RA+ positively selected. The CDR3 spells CASRAGTGFQPQHF. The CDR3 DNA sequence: TGTGCCAGCAGGGCAGGGACTGGATTTCAGCCCCAGCATTTT.